A single sample gave rise to the 4 T cell receptor beta chains below, sequenced in a study of OX40 agonist ivuxolimab in advanced cancers. TCRdb keeps only in-frame clones here, not all; method: immunoSEQ multiplex PCR. The sample lists tens of thousands of clones, around four fifths seen once, with 1.5% to 2% in the top ten. The sample here was CD4+ or CD8+ T cells sorted from blood, taken in a trial of the OX40 agonist ivuxolimab. Source of these receptors: an adult with an advanced solid tumor such as melanoma, head and neck, liver or kidney cancer.

This clone occurred a few times. The chain couples TRBV29-1 to TRBJ1-3; D unclear. The germline gives CDR1 SQVTM, CDR2 ANQGSEA. The CDR3 contains 15 residues. Trimming cost V 2 bases and J 2 bases, with 13 bases left between them. The CDR3 region has the DNA TGCAGCGTTGAAAGAGCGGGGAAAACTGGAAACACCATATATTTT. It codes for CSVERAGKTGNTIYF. Based on the CDR3 plus reference TRBV29-1 and TRBJ1-3, the full variable domain is SAVISQKPSRDICQRGTSLTIQCQVDSQVTMMFWYRQQPGQSLTLIATANQGSEATYESGFVIDKFPISRPNLTFSTLTVSNMSPEDSSIYLCSVERAGKTGNTIYFGEGSWLTVV.

CDR3 nucleotide sequence: TGTGCCAGCAGCTCACGCGGACTAGCGGGGGTAGAGACCCAGTACTTC. Protein: CASSSRGLAGVETQYF. The J gene is TRBJ2-5, the V gene TRBV7-2; 13 nucleotides align to TRBD2. Germline CDR1 reads SGHTA; CDR2 reads FQGNSA. This CDR3 is 16 amino acids long. The V gene end was trimmed by 4 bases and the J gene end by 4 bases; junction bases not matched to a gene: 6. Drawing the rest from reference TRBV7-2 and TRBJ2-5, the complete variable domain is GAGVSQSPSNKVTEKGKDVELRCDPISGHTALYWYRQSLGQGLEFLIYFQGNSAPDKSGLPSDRFSAERTGGSVSTLTIQRTQQEDSAVYLCASSSRGLAGVETQYFGPGTRLLVL.

The chain combines TRBV5-1 with TRBJ1-4, with D uncertain. V was clipped by 1 base and J by 6 bases, with 13 bases between them. Germline V CDR1 and CDR2: SGHRS, YFSETQ. The CDR3 is 15 residues long. This CDR3 is CASSLSPGRDEKLFF. As DNA, the CDR3 is TGCGCCAGCAGCTTGAGCCCCGGTCGAGATGAAAAACTGTTTTTT.

The rearrangement uses TRBV18 and TRBJ2-3; maybe TRBD1 (5 bases). The V and J ends lost 2 bases and 2 bases respectively, with 14 bases between them. CDR1 and CDR2 (germline): KGHSH, LQKENI. This CDR3 spans 16 amino acids. CDR3 amino acids: CASSPSGSGYTDTQYF. The DNA for the CDR3 is TGTGCCAGCTCACCATCAGGGTCGGGTTACACAGATACGCAGTATTTT.